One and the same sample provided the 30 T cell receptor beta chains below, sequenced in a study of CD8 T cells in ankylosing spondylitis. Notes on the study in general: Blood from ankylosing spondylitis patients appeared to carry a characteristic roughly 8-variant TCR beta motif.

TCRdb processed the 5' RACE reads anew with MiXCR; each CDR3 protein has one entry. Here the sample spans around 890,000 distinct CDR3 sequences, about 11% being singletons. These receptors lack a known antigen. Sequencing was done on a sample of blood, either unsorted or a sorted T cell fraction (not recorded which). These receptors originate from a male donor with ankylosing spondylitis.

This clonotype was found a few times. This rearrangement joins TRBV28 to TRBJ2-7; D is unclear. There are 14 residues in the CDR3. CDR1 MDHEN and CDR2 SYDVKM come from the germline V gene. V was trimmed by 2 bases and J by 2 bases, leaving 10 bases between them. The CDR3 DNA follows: TGTGCCAGCAGTTTACGGTTCAGGCCCTACGAGCAGTACTTC. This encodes CASSLRFRPYEQYF.

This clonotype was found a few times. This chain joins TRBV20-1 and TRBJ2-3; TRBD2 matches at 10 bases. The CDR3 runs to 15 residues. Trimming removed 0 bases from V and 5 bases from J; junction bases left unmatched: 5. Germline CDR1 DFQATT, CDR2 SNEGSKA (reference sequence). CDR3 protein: CSAREGTSEGDTQYF. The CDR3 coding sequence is TGCAGTGCTAGAGAAGGGACTAGCGAGGGAGATACGCAGTATTTT.

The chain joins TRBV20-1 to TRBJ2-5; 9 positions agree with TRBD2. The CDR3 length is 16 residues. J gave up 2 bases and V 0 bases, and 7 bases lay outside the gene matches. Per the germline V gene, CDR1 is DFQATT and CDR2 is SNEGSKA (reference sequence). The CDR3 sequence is CSARDRAGGGQETQYF. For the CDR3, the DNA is TGCAGTGCTAGAGATAGAGCGGGAGGAGGGCAAGAGACCCAGTACTTC.

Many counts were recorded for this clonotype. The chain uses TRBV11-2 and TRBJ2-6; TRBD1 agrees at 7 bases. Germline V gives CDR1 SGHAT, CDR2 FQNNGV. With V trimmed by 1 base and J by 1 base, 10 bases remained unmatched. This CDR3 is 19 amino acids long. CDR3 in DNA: TGTGCCAGCAGCTTAGCTCTGTGGACAGGAAAATCTGGGGCCAACGTCCTGACTTTC. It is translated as CASSLALWTGKSGANVLTF.

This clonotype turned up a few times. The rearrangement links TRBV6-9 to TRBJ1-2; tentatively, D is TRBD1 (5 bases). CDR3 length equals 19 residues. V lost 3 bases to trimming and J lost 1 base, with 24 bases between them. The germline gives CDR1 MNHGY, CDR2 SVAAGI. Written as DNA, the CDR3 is TGTGCCAGCAGTTACCGTCCTTTTGTCAGGACATATATTAACTATGGCTACACCTTC. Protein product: CASSYRPFVRTYINYGYTF.

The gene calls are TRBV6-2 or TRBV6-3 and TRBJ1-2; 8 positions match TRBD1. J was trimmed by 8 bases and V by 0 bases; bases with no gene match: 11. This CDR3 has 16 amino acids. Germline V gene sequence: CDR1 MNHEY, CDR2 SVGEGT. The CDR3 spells CASSYSMDRVVSGYTF. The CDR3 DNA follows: TGTGCCAGCAGTTACTCGATGGACAGGGTGGTTAGCGGCTACACCTTC.

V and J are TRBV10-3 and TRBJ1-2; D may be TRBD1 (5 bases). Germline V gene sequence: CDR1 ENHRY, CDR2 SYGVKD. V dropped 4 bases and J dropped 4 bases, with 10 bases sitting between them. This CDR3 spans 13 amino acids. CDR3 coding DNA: TGTGCCATCAGTGGACAGTACCCCTATGGCTACACCTTC. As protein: CAISGQYPYGYTF.

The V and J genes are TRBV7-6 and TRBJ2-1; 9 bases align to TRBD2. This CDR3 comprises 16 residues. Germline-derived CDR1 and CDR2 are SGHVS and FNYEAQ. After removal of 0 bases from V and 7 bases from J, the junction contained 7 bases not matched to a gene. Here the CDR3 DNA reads TGTGCCAGCAGCTTAGCGCCAGCGGGAGGTCGGAATGAGCAGTTCTTC. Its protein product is CASSLAPAGGRNEQFF.

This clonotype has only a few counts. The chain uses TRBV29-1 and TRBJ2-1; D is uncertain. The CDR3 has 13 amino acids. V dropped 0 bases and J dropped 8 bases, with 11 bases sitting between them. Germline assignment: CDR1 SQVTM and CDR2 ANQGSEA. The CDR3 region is CSVEDVFPYEQFF. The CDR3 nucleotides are TGCAGCGTTGAAGATGTTTTCCCGTATGAGCAGTTCTTC.

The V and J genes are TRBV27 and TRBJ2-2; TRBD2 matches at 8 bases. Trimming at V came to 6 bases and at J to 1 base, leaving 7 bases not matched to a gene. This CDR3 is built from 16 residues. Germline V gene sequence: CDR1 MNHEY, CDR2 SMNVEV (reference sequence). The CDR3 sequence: CASRPPGLGNTGELFF. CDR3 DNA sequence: TGTGCCAGCAGACCTCCGGGACTAGGGAACACCGGGGAGCTGTTTTTT.

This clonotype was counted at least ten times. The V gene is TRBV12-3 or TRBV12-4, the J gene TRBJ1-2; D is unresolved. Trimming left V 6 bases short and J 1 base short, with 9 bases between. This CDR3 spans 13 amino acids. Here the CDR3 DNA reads TGTGCCAGCAGCCGATCGGATAACTATGGCTACACCTTC. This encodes CASSRSDNYGYTF.

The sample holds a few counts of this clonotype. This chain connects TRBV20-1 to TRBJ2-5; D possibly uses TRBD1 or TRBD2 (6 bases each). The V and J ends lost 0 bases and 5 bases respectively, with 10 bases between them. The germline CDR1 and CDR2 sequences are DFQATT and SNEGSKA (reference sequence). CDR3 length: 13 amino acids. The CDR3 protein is CSAREPGAETQYF. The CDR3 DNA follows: TGCAGTGCTAGAGAACCGGGGGCGGAGACCCAGTACTTC.

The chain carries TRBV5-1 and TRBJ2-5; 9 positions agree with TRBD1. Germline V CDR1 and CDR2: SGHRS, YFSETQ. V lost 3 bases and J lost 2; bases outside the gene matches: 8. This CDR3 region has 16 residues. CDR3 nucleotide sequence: TGCGCCAGCAGCTCCTCGGGGACAGGGCCGCAAGAGACCCAGTACTTC. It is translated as CASSSSGTGPQETQYF.

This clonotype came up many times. This CDR3 reads CASSQYTEAFF. CDR3 coding DNA: TGTGCCAGCAGCCAGTACACTGAAGCTTTCTTT. This rearrangement joins TRBV12-3 or TRBV12-4 to TRBJ1-1; D is undetermined. Trimming stripped 6 bases from V and 3 bases from J, with 5 bases between. The CDR3 is 11 residues long.

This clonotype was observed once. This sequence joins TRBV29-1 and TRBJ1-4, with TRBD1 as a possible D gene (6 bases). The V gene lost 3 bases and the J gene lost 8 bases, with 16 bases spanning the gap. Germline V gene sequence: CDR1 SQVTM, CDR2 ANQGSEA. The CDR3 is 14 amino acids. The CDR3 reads CSVEGGTIGEKLFF. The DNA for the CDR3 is TGCAGCGTTGAGGGCGGGACAATCGGGGAAAAACTGTTTTTT.

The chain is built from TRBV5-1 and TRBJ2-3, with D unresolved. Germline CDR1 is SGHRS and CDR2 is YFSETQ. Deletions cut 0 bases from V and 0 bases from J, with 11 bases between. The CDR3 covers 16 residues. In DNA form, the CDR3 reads TGCGCCAGCAGCTTGGAAGGCGGCCTTAGCACAGATACGCAGTATTTT. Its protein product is CASSLEGGLSTDTQYF. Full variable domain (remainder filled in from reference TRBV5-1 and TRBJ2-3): KAGVTQTPRYLIKTRGQQVTLSCSPISGHRSVSWYQQTPGQGLQFLFEYFSETQRNKGNFPGRFSGRQFSNSRSEMNVSTLELGDSALYLCASSLEGGLSTDTQYFGPGTRLTVL.

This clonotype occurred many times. The chain's CDR3 is CSARREGSEAFF. The CDR3 bases are TGCAGTGCTAGGCGGGAGGGCTCTGAAGCTTTCTTT. This sequence joins TRBV20-1 and TRBJ1-1; D remains unclear. Per the germline V gene, CDR1 is DFQATT and CDR2 is SNEGSKA (reference sequence). The V end was cut by 3 bases, the J end by 6 bases, with 11 bases between. The CDR3 contains 12 residues.

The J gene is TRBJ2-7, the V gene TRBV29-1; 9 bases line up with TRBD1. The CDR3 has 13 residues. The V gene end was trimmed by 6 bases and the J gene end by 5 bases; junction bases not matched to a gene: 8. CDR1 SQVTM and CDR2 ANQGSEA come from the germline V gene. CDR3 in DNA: TGCAGCGTGGGTGGGGGACAGGGAGACGAGCAGTACTTC. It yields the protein CSVGGGQGDEQYF.

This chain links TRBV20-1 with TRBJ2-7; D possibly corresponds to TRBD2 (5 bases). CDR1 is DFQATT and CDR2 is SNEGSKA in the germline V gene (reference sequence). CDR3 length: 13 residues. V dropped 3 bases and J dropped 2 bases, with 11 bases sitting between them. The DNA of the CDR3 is TGCAGTGCTAGCCCCAGCGGTACCTACGAGCAGTACTTC. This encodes CSASPSGTYEQYF.

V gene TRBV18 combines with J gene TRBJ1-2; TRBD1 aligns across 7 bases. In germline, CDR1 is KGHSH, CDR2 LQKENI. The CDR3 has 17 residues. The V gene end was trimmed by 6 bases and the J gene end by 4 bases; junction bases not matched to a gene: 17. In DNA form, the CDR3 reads TGTGCCAGCTCGCGAAAGCCCCGGGACAGCACTGGCTATGGCTACACCTTC. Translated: CASSRKPRDSTGYGYTF.

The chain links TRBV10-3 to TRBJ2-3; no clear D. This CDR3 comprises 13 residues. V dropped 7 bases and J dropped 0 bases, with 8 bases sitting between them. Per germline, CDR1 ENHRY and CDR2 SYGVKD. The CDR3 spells CAIMDVSTDTQYF. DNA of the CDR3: TGTGCCATCATGGATGTTAGCACAGATACGCAGTATTTT.

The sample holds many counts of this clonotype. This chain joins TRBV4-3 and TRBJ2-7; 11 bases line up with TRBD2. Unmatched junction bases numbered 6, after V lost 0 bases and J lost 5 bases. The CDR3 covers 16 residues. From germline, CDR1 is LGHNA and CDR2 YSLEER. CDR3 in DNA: TGCGCCAGCAGCCAAGAATTAGCGGGAGGGCCCAACGAGCAGTACTTC. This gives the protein CASSQELAGGPNEQYF.

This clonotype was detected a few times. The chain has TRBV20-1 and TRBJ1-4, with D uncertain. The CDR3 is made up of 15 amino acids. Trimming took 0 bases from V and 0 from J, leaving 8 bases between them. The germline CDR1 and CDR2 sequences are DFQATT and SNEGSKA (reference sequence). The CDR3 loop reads CSARDHRATNEKLFF. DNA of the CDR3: TGCAGTGCTAGAGATCATCGGGCAACTAATGAAAAACTGTTTTTT.

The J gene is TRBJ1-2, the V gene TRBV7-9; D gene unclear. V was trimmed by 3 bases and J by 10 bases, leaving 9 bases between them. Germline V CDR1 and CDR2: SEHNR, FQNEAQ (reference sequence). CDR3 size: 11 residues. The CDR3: CASSFGYYYTF. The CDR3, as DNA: TGTGCCAGCAGCTTCGGCTACTACTACACCTTC.

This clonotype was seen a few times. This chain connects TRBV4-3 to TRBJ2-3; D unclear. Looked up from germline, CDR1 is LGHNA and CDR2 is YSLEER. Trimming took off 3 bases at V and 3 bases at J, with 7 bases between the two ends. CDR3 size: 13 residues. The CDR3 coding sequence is TGCGCCAGCAGCCAGGTAGAGACAGATACGCAGTATTTT. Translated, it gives CASSQVETDTQYF.

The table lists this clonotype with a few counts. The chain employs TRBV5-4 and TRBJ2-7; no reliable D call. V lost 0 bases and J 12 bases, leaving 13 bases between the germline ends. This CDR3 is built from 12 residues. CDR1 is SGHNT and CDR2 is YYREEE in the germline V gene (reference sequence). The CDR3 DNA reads TGTGCCAGCAGCTTGGACCCGCTCAATGTGTACTTC. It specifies CASSLDPLNVYF. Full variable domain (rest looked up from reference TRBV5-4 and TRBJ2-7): ETGVTQSPTHLIKTRGQQVTLRCSSQSGHNTVSWYQQALGQGPQFIFQYYREEENGRGNFPPRFSGLQFPNYSSELNVNALELDDSALYLCASSLDPLNVYFGPGTRLTVT.

This CDR3 reads CASSQGGLAGTDTQYF. CDR3 in DNA: TGTGCCAGCAGCCAAGGGGGACTAGCGGGCACAGATACGCAGTATTTT. The V call is TRBV4-2, the J call TRBJ2-3, with TRBD2 identical over 11 bases. The CDR3 is 16 amino acids. Germline CDR1 LGHNA, CDR2 YNFKEQ. With 1 base clipped from V and 1 base from J, the junction kept 1 base outside the gene matches.

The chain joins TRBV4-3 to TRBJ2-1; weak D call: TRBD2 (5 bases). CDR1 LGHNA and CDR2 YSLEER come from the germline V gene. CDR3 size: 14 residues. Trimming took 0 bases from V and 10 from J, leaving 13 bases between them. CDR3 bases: TGCGCCAGCAGCCAAGATCGGGGTACCCCCGAGCAGTTCTTC. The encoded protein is CASSQDRGTPEQFF.

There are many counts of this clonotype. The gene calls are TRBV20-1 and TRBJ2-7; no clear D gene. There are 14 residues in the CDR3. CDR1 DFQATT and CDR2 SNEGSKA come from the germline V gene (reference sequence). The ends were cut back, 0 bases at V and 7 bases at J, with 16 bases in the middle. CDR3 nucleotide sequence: TGCAGTGCTAGAGATCCCCTCCCCTTACGGGAGCAGTACTTC. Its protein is CSARDPLPLREQYF.

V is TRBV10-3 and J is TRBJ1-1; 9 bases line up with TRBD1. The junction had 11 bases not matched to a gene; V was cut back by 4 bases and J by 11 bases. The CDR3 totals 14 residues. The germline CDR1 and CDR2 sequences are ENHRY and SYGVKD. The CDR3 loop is CAISVTTGGLGAFF. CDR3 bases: TGTGCCATCAGTGTCACGACAGGGGGTTTAGGGGCTTTCTTT.